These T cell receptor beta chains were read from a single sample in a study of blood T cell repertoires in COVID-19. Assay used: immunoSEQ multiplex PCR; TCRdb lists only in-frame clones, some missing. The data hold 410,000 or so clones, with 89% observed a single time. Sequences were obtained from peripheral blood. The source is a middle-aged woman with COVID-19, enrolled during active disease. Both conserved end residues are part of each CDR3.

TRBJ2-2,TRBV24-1,CATSESGQRKIAGELFF
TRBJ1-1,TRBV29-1,CSVDGQQNTEAFF
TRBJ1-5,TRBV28,CASSLRGGGQPQHF
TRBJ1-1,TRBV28,CASSPSPRRAAEAFF
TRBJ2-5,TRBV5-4,CASSLVASGGQETQYF
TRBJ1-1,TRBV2,CASSEGRGATEAFF
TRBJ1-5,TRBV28,CASSITGSGGQPQHF
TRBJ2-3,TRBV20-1,CSAIDTVRAGDLTDTQYF
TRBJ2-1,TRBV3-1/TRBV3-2,CASSQQGWNEQFF
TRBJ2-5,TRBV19,CASSRGREDAETQYF